The T cell receptor beta chain described here comes from a study of shared clonotypes between healthy human individuals. Study overall: A donor's plate count was three for CD4 naive and three for CD4 memory; CD8 naive had two and CD8 memory one. Study findings and constraints: Shared clonotypes: approximately 5% naive CD4, about 3.3% naive CD8, under 2.5% memory CD4, approximately 0.4% memory CD8. All-four-donor shared clonotypes had higher generation probabilities than non-shared clonotypes did. Although depth was large, rarefaction showed that sequencing of the sorted subsets was incomplete.

As regards this clone: Its antigen is unknown.

Naive CD8 cells lacked CD45RO, underwent positive selection for CCR7 and left out terminally differentiated effector memory CD45RA+ cells. TCRdb's table, derived via immunoSEQ multiplex PCR, lists solely in-frame clones and lacks some. The data contain around 620,000 clones, roughly 95% of them singletons. Between the trimmed V and J ends, which lost 0 bases and 2 bases, there was a span of 7 bases. Germline CDR1 WNHNN, CDR2 SYGVQD (reference sequence). This CDR3 is 14 amino acids long. Sequencing was carried out using naive CD8+ T cells sorted from blood. This clonotype was sampled from a woman aged 25 to 39 in good health. The chain has TRBV10-1 and TRBJ1-1; D gene uncertain. CDR3 nucleotides: TGCGCCAGCAGTGAGTCGATCATCAACACTGAAGCTTTCTTT. This gives the protein CASSESIINTEAFF.